The 12 T cell receptor beta chains given below trace back to one sample, sequenced in a study of blood T cell repertoires in COVID-19. Sequenced by immunoSEQ multiplex PCR; TCRdb stores in-frame clones only, minus some. The table has a few hundred thousand clones, 84% seen once; the top ten hold around 2.4%. The material sequenced was peripheral blood. These receptor sequences come from a man between 40 and 49 years old who had recovered from COVID-19.

The chain combines TRBV5-1 with TRBJ2-7; 9 bases agree with TRBD1. V was clipped by 0 bases and J by 3 bases; unmatched bases: 10. CDR1 is SGHRS, CDR2 YFSETQ, per germline. The CDR3 spans 17 residues. CDR3: CASSLEPGQGIYYEQYF. The CDR3 coding sequence is TGCGCCAGCAGCTTGGAACCGGGACAGGGAATCTACTACGAGCAGTACTTC.

The chain has TRBV6-5 and TRBJ1-5, with TRBD1 as a possible D gene (5 bases). This CDR3 has 15 amino acids. Germline CDR1 is MNHEY and CDR2 is SVGAGI. V lost 2 bases and J 0 bases, leaving 8 bases between the germline ends. CDR3 in amino acids: CASSYTGSSNQPQHF. CDR3 bases: TGTGCCAGCAGTTACACAGGAAGTAGCAATCAGCCCCAGCATTTT.

The genes are TRBV15 and TRBJ2-5, with 7 bases matching TRBD1. The CDR3 consists of 15 residues. The germline gives CDR1 LNHNV, CDR2 YYDKDF (reference sequence). The junction had 6 bases not matched to a gene; V was cut back by 1 base and J by 4 bases. The CDR3 region is CATSRAVTGRETQYF. CDR3 nucleotides: TGTGCCACCAGCAGAGCGGTGACAGGGAGAGAGACCCAGTACTTC.

The rearrangement joins TRBV29-1 to TRBJ2-2; D is possibly TRBD2 (5 bases). The CDR3 runs 17 residues. V dropped 1 base and J dropped 0 bases, with 15 bases sitting between them. Germline V gives CDR1 SQVTM, CDR2 ANQGSEA. CDR3 coding DNA: TGCAGCGTTGAAGCGGTCCTTGGGAGTGCGAACACCGGGGAGCTGTTTTTT. Its translation: CSVEAVLGSANTGELFF.

V usage is TRBV28 and J usage is TRBJ2-2; D uncertain. The CDR3 is 12 residues long. With 8 bases removed from V and 6 bases from J, the gap between germline ends came to 10 bases. The germline V gene encodes CDR1 MDHEN and CDR2 SYDVKM. The CDR3 is CASLGSAGELFF. CDR3 nucleotide sequence: TGTGCCAGCCTCGGGTCCGCCGGGGAGCTGTTTTTT.

J is TRBJ2-3 and V is TRBV5-6; a possible D gene is TRBD1 (6 bases). The germline gives CDR1 SGHDT, CDR2 YYEEEE. V gave up 3 bases and J gave up 4 bases, with 9 bases separating them. The CDR3 covers 13 residues. For the CDR3, the DNA is TGTGCCAGCAGCTCCTACAGGGCAGATACGCAGTATTTT. Amino acids: CASSSYRADTQYF.

The V gene is TRBV27, the J gene TRBJ1-4; possible D gene TRBD1, 5 bases. This CDR3 is built from 16 residues. Between the trimmed V and J ends, which lost 3 bases and 10 bases, there was a span of 21 bases. Germline-derived CDR1 and CDR2 are MNHEY and SMNVEV (reference sequence). CDR3 in amino acids: CASSFDGRGVEGKLFF. CDR3 nucleotides: TGTGCCAGCAGTTTCGACGGGAGGGGAGTTGAGGGAAAACTGTTTTTT. Based on the CDR3 plus reference TRBV27 and TRBJ1-4, the full variable domain is EAQVTQNPRYLITVTGKKLTVTCSQNMNHEYMSWYRQDPGLGLRQIYYSMNVEVTDKGDVPEGYKVSRKEKRNFPLILESPSPNQTSLYFCASSFDGRGVEGKLFFGSGTQLSVL.

This sequence joins TRBV2 and TRBJ2-3, with 15 bases lining up with TRBD2. The CDR3 runs to 15 residues. V shed 7 bases and J 4 bases; nucleotides not matched to a gene: 3. The germline CDR1 and CDR2 sequences are SNHLY and FYNNEI. The CDR3 reads CASKGLAGGPDTQYF. Written as DNA, the CDR3 is TGTGCCAGCAAAGGACTAGCGGGAGGGCCAGATACGCAGTATTTT.

The chain has TRBV7-2 and TRBJ2-5; 7 nucleotides line up with TRBD2. The CDR3 contains 15 residues. CDR1 and CDR2 from the germline V gene are SGHTA and FQGNSA. J lost 4 bases, V lost 6 bases, and 11 bases had no gene match. This CDR3 reads CASSFGGGVGETQYF. DNA for the CDR3: TGTGCCAGCAGTTTCGGGGGAGGGGTGGGAGAGACCCAGTACTTC.

V and J are TRBV6-5 and TRBJ2-7; 7 positions agree with TRBD1. The CDR3 has 14 amino acids. V lost 0 bases, J lost 5 bases, and 4 bases stayed unmatched. Germline CDR1 MNHEY, CDR2 SVGAGI. CDR3 nucleotide sequence: TGTGCCAGCAGTTACTCGGTGACAGGGAACGAGCAGTACTTC. It codes for CASSYSVTGNEQYF.

The genes are TRBV7-2 and TRBJ2-5, with a weak D call TRBD2 (7 bases). Germline V gene data show CDR1 as SGHTA and CDR2 as FQGNSA. V was pared by 2 bases and J by 4 bases, with 17 bases between. The CDR3 spans 16 residues. Here the CDR3 DNA reads TGTGCCAGCAGCTTATCTCATGGGGGGGCCCCAGAGACCCAGTACTTC. Encoded protein: CASSLSHGGAPETQYF.

The chain links TRBV19 to TRBJ2-3; 7 positions match TRBD1. V was clipped by 1 base and J by 0 bases; unmatched bases: 13. This CDR3 has 19 amino acids. In germline, CDR1 is LNHDA, CDR2 SQIVND (reference sequence). The CDR3 DNA reads as TGTGCCAGTAGTATAGTCGCTACCGGGACAGACTTTAGCACAGATACGCAGTATTTT. This sequence encodes CASSIVATGTDFSTDTQYF.